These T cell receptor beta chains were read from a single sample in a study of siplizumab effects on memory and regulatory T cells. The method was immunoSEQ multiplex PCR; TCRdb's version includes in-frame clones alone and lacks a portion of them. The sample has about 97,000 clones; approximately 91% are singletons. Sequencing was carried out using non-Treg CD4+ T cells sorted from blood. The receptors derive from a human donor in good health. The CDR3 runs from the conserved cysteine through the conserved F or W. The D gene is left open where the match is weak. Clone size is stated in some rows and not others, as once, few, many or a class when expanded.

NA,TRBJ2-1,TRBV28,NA,TGTGCCAGCAAGGGGTTAGCCGGTGAGCAGTTCTTC,CASKGLAGEQFF
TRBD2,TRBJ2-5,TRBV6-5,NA,TGTGCCAGCAGTTTAGGACTAGCGGCACAAGAGACCCAGTACTTC,CASSLGLAAQETQYF
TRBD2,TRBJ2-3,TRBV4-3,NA,TGCGCCAGCAGCCAAGTTTTAGCGGGGGCTGGGATGCCGCAGTATTTT,CASSQVLAGAGMPQYF
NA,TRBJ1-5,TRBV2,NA,TGTGCCAGCAGAGGACAGAATAGCAATCAGCCCCAGCATTTT,CASRGQNSNQPQHF
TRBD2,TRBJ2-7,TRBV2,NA,TGTGCCAGCACCCGAGGGACTAGCGGGAGATCAGGCGAGCAGTACTTC,CASTRGTSGRSGEQYF
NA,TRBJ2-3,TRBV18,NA,TGTGCCAGCTTCAGGGGAGGCACAGATACGCAGTATTTT,CASFRGGTDTQYF
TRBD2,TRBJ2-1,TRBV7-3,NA,TGTGCCAGCAGCTCGACTAGCGGGAGTTACAATGAGCAGTTCTTC,CASSSTSGSYNEQFF
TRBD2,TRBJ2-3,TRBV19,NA,TGTGCCAGTAGTAGATCCGGGACTAGCCACACAGATACGCAGTATTTT,CASSRSGTSHTDTQYF
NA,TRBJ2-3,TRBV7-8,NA,TGTGCCAGCAGCTTAGTCGTCTCCCGATTCTCCACTAGCACAGATACGCAGTATTTT,CASSLVVSRFSTSTDTQYF
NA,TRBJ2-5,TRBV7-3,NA,TGTGCCAGCAGCCGTTCTAGGGGGGAGACCCAGTACTTC,CASSRSRGETQYF
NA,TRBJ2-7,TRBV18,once,TGTGCCAGCTCCCCAGGGATGGAGCAGTACTTC,CASSPGMEQYF
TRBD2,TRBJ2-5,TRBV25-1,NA,TGTGCCAGCAGTGCCAGCGGGAGCCTAAAAGAGACCCAGTACTTC,CASSASGSLKETQYF
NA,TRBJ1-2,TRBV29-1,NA,TGCAGCCCCGGAGACAAATTTGGCTACACCTTC,CSPGDKFGYTF
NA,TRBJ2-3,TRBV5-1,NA,TGCGCCAGCAGCTCGCCAGGGGAAGATACGCAGTATTTT,CASSSPGEDTQYF
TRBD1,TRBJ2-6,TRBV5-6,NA,TGTGCCAGCAGCTTAGACAGGGGGGTGTACGGGGCCAACGTCCTGACTTTC,CASSLDRGVYGANVLTF
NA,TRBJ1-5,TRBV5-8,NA,TGTGCCAGCAGCCTTCCAGGGAGTCGCCAGCCCCAGCATTTT,CASSLPGSRQPQHF
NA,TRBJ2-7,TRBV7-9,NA,TGTGCCAGCAGAAGCCTATCTTCGGCTAGCGCGTTCTACGAGCAGTACTTC,CASRSLSSASAFYEQYF
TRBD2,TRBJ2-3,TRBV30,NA,TGTGCCTGGAGTGTAGGACTAGCGGGCGCCACAGATACGCAGTATTTT,CAWSVGLAGATDTQYF
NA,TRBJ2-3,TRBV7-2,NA,TGTGCCAGCAGCCCGCGTGGTCGCACAGATACGCAGTATTTT,CASSPRGRTDTQYF
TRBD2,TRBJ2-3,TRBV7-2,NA,TGTGCCAGCAGCCCCACGTCAGGGGCGGGAGGGGATACGCAGTATTTT,CASSPTSGAGGDTQYF
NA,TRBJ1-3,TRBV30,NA,TGTGCCTGGAGTCACCGAGGGAACACCATATATTTT,CAWSHRGNTIYF
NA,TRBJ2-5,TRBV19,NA,TGTGCCAGGATCGGGGTAGGGAACCAAGAGACCCAGTACTTC,CARIGVGNQETQYF
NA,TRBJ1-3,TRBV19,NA,TGTGCCAGTAGTATTTCGTTTGGAAACACCATATATTTT,CASSISFGNTIYF
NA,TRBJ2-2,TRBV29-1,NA,TGCAGCGGTGCCCGGGGTTTGAACACCGGGGAGCTGTTTTTT,CSGARGLNTGELFF
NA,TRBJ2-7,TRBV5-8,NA,TGTGCCAGCAGCTTGCTCAGCATTACCTCCTACGAGCAGTACTTC,CASSLLSITSYEQYF
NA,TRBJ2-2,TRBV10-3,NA,TGTGCCATCAGTGATTATAACGGCGGGACGAACACCGGGGAGCTGTTTTTT,CAISDYNGGTNTGELFF
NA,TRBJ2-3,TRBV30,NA,TGTGCCTGGAGTGTACGGTGGGACTCCGCCTCGGATTTT,CAWSVRWDSASDF
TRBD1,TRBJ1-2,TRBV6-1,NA,TGTGCCAGCAGTGGGCGCAGACAGGGAACCAAGAAAAGCTATGGCTACACCTTC,CASSGRRQGTKKSYGYTF
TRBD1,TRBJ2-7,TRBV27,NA,TGTGCCAGCAGTCCCCGAAGACCGGGACAGGGGGCCTACGAGCAGTACTTC,CASSPRRPGQGAYEQYF
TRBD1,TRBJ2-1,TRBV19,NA,TGTGCCAGTAGTCCGGGACAGGGATTAGGTGAGCAGTTCTTC,CASSPGQGLGEQFF
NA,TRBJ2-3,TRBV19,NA,TGTGCCAGTAGTATCCAGGCCGCAATCCCGAACCCAGATACGCAGTATTTT,CASSIQAAIPNPDTQYF
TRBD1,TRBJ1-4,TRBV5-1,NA,TGCGCCAGCAGCCCCGGGACAGGGGGCTTAGGAAAACTGTTTTTT,CASSPGTGGLGKLFF
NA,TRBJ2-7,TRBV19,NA,TGTGCCAGTAGTATCAATGTGGGACCCCAGTACTTC,CASSINVGPQYF
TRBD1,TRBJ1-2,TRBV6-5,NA,TGTGCCAGCAGCCGTACAGGGGGCGTTACAGATGGCTACACCTTC,CASSRTGGVTDGYTF
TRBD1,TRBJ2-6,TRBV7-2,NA,TGTGCCAGCAGCTTAACTTTGGGACAGGGGACCGGGGCCAACGTCCTGACTTTC,CASSLTLGQGTGANVLTF
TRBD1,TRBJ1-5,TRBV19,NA,TGTGCCAGTAGTCTTGGGACAGACCCTAGCAATCAGCCCCAGCATTTT,CASSLGTDPSNQPQHF
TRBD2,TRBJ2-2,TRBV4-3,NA,TGCGCCAGCAGCCGAATCCAGGGACTAGGAACCGGGGAGCTGTTTTTT,CASSRIQGLGTGELFF
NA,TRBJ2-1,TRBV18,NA,TGTGCCAGCTCACCAGAACTAGCCCAGAGGGGGGATGAGCAGTTCTTC,CASSPELAQRGDEQFF
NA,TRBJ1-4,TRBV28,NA,TGTGCCAGTGGGATGACAGCAACTAATGAAAAACTGTTTTTT,CASGMTATNEKLFF
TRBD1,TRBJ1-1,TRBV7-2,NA,TGTGCCAGCAGCTCCTCGGGACAGGGCCGGAAAGCTTTCTTT,CASSSSGQGRKAFF
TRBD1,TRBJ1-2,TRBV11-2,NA,TGTGCCAGCGGGGACAGGGATCACTATGGCTACACCTTC,CASGDRDHYGYTF
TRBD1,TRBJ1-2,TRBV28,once,TGTGCCAGCAGTTACACAGGGGGCCTCTATGGCTACACCTTC,CASSYTGGLYGYTF
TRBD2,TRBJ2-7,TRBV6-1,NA,TGTGCCAGCAGTGATCGGGGGGCCTACGAGCAGTACTTC,CASSDRGAYEQYF
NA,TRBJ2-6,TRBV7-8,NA,TGTGCCAGCAGCTTGGGGGTCTCTGGGGCCAACGTCCTGACTTTC,CASSLGVSGANVLTF
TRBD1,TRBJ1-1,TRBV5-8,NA,TGTGCCAGCAGCCCCTACAGGGGGGTGTTCACTGAAGCTTTCTTT,CASSPYRGVFTEAFF
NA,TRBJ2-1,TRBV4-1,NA,TGCGCCAGCAGCCAAAGTGGGCTAGCGAAATACAATGAGCAGTTCTTC,CASSQSGLAKYNEQFF